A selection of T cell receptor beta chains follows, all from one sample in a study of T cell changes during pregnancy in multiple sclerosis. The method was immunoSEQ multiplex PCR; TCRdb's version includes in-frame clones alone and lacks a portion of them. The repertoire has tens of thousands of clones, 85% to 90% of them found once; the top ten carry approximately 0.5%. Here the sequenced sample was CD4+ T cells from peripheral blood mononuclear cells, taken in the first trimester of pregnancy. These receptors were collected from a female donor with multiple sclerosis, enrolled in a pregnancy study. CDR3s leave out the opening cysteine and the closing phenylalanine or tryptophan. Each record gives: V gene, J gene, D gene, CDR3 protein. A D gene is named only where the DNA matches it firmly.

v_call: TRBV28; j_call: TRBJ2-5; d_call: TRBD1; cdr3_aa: ASSRQGRETQY
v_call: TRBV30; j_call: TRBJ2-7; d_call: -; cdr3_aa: AWSQGLYEQY
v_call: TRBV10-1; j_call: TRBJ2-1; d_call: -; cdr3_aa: ASRRTASNEQF
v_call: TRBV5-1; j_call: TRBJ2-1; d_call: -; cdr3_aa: ASSPGNSYNEQF
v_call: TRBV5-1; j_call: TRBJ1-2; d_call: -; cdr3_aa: ASSLSQGTLSGYT
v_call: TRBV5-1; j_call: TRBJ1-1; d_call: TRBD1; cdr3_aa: ASSPGQGARGTEAF
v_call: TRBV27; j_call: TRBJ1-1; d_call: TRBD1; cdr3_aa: ASSLTGTGGPNTEAF
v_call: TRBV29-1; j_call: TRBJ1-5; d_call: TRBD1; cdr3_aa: SVERTGGNQPQH
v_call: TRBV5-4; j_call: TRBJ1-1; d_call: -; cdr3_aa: ASSNQGKWTEAF
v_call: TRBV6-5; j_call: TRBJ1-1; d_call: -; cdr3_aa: ASSLTALNTEAF
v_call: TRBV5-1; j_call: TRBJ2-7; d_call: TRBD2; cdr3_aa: ASSLEPSGSFYEQY
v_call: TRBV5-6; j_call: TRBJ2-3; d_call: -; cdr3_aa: ASSPRAQDTQY
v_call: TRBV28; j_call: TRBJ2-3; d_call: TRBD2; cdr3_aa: ASRPAAGAIGTQY
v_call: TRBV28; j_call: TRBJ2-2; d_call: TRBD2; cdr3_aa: ASSLLAGGTNGELF
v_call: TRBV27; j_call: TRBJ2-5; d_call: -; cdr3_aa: ASSHRRAGETQY
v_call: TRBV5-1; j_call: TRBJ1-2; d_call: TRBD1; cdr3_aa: ASRQRTGNVYGYT
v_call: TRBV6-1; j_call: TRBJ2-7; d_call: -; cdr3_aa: ASKLDITYEQY
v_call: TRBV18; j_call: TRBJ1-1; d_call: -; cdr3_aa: ASSPLDSGGTEAF
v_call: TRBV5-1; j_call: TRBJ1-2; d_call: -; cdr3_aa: ASSLASGANYGYT
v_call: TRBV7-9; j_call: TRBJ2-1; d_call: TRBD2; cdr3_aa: ASSALVAGSYNEQF
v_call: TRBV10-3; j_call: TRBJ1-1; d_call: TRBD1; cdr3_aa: AIKGTGATEAF
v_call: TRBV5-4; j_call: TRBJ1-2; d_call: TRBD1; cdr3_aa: ASSYTGTAHYGYT
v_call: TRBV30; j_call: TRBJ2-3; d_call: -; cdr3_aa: AWRGGPGTDTQY
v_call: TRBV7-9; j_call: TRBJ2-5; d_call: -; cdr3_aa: ASSAASGRGETQY
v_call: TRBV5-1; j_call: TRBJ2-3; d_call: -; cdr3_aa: ASSPALGTDTQY
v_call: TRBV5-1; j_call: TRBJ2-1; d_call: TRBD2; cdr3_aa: ASSLGLAGGTLEEQF
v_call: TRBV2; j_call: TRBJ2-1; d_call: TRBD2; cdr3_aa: ASRVSSGRGNEQF
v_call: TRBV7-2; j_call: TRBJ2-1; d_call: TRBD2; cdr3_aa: ASSPTSGRSYNEQF
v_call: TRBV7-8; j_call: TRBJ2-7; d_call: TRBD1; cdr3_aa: ASSFPRGRGRTLNEQY
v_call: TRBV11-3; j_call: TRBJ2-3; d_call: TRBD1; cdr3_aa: ASSLGRGNTDTQY
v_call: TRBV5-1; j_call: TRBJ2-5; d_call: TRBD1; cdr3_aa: ASSWTGQMEETQY
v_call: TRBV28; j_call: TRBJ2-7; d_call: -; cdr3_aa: ASSPLYEQY
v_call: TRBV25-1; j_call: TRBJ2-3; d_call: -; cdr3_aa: ASSDGQGPTDTQY
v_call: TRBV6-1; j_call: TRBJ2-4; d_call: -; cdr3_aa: ASSEWDYIQY
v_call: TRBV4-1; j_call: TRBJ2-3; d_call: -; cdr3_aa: ASSQDPTGLDTDTQY
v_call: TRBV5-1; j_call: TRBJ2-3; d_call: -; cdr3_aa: ASSYRPGDKNTDTQY
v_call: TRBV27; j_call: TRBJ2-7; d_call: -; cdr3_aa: ASSKDRGFYEQY
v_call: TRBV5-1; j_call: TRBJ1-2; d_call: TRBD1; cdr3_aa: ASSLVRQGGYT
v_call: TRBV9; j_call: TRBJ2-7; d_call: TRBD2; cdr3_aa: ASSVDPSGSYEQY
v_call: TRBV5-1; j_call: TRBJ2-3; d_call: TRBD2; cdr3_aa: ASSLLAGGQDTQY
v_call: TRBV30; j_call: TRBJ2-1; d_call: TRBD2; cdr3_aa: AWSPGTSSVDEQF
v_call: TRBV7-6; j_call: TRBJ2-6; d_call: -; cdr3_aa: ASSATGSGANVLT
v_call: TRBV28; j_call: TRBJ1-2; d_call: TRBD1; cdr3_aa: ASGTLTGWQGYT
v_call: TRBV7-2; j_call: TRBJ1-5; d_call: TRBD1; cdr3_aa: ASSSGGTSNQPQH
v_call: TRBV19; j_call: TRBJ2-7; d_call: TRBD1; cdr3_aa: ASSPRQGSGEQY
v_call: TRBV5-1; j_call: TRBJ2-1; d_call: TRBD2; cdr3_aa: ASSLVSLAGAYNEQF
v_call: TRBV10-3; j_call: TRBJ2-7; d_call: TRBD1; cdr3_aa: AISESLAGDSSYEQY
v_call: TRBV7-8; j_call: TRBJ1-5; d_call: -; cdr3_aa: ASSLILNQPQH
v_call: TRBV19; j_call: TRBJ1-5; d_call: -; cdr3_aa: ASSMGGVYNQPQH